The source of this T cell receptor (beta chain) is a study of long-term antiretroviral therapy in people with HIV. The V segment lost 4 bases and the J segment 0 bases; nucleotides outside the gene matches: 7. Germline-derived CDR1 and CDR2 are SEHNR and FQNEAQ (reference sequence). This CDR3 contains 18 residues. This clone was seen a handful of times. The run of the v3.0 immunoSEQ assay was at survey level. Here immunoSEQ multiplex PCR was the method, and the copy in TCRdb shows in-frame clones only, minus some. This table holds about 16,000 clones, roughly 76% found once. Each HIV participant was treated in the United States.

The sequencing used unsorted PBMCs, collected 1.5 years before starting antiretroviral therapy. The chain joins TRBV7-9 to TRBJ2-6, with 9 nucleotides matching TRBD1. This clonotype originated in a woman between 45 and 60 years old with HIV. DNA of the CDR3: TGTGCCAGCAGCTGGCCCCGGGACAGGGCCTCTGGGGCCAACGTCCTGACTTTC. Translation: CASSWPRDRASGANVLTF.